This entry features one T cell receptor beta chain sequence. What it binds is not known. Negatively enriched CD4+ T cells were divided by CD45RA into naive and memory. This specimen comes from a study of shared clonotypes between healthy human individuals. Assay used: immunoSEQ multiplex PCR; TCRdb lists only in-frame clones, some missing. Counted here are 2,500,000 or so clones, roughly 93% occurring once; the ten biggest clones make up more than 0.35%. Findings and caveats of the study: Rarefaction demonstrated incomplete sorted-subset sequencing despite large depth. It was anticipated that sequencing depth would influence how many clonotypes donors shared. Naive subsets typically showed greater estimated richness than memory subsets.

The sequencing sample was made of naive CD4+ T cells from PBMCs. Subset given: CD45RA+ positively selected. This TCR came from a man between 18 and 35 years old in good health. Some clones in this sample may be carry-over from other donors' samples.

As DNA, the CDR3 is TGCGCCAGCAGCGCCCCCGGGACTAGCGGGAGGGCCAACGAGCAGTACTTC. It encodes CASSAPGTSGRANEQYF. The chain carries TRBV5-1 and TRBJ2-7; 16 nucleotides agree with TRBD2. J lost 5 bases, V lost 4 bases, and 9 bases had no gene match. CDR3 length equals 17 residues. CDR1 SGHRS and CDR2 YFSETQ come from the germline V gene.